The present T cell receptor (beta chain) was sequenced within a study of lung T cells in sarcoidosis with Löfgren's syndrome. Study context: Löfgren's syndrome patients were the main repertoire analysis focus. Study-wide points: TRBV2 was the preferred pairing partner of TRAV12-1, with similar CDR3s. Multiple Löfgren's syndrome patients reportedly shared TRAV12-1 and TRBV2 CDR3 motifs.

This clonotype was observed a single time. The antigen is undetermined. This may arise from a read error, as a much more abundant clone is one base away. Trimming removed 6 bases from V and 8 bases from J; junction bases left unmatched: 9. Germline assignment: CDR1 SNHLY and CDR2 FYNNEI. This CDR3 is 13 amino acids long. TCRdb reanalysed the reads using MiXCR and keeps one entry per CDR3 protein. This sample has fewer than 80,000 distinct CDR3 sequences, with 21% found just once. Sequencing was carried out using CD4+ T cells from PBMCs. This clonotype was obtained from a human donor with sarcoidosis (Löfgren's syndrome or another form), or a control subject (not recorded which). V is TRBV2 and J is TRBJ1-2; 7 bases agree with TRBD1. As DNA, the CDR3 is TGTGCCAGCAGCGAGGACAGGATACAAGGCTACACCTTC. Translated: CASSEDRIQGYTF.